The clone carrying this TCR beta chain was observed a handful of times. PCR was performed a second time for about 6 to 12 cycles using a sample-barcoded 5' primer and a J-beta primer mix. MiXCR, applied by TCRdb to the 5' RACE reads, yields one record per CDR3 protein. The table includes about 1.1 million distinct CDR3 sequences, more than 30% detected once. The sample belongs to a study of blood T cells in healthy people across ages. The CDR3 totals 15 residues. CDR1 is SGDLS, CDR2 YYNGEE, per germline. V was clipped by 4 bases and J by 2 bases, with 15 bases between them. The sample was blood. The clonotype comes from a young man in good health. The chain has TRBV9 and TRBJ1-1; perhaps TRBD1 as D (5 bases). CDR3 sequence (DNA): TGTGCCAGCAGCCTTGACGGGGGACCTAACACTGAAGCTTTCTTT. This sequence encodes CASSLDGGPNTEAFF.